What follows are 13 T cell receptor beta chains derived from one specimen sequenced in a study of cytotoxic CD8 clonotypes in ibrutinib-treated CLL. Profiling relied on immunoSEQ multiplex PCR, and the TCRdb table lists in-frame clones only, not all of them. The profile shows about 300,000 clones, around 69% of them singletons. Sequencing was performed on PBMCs, taken at disease progression, from a patient treated with ibrutinib. The receptor source for this set is a human donor with chronic lymphocytic leukemia.

This clone was seen a handful of times. The chain carries TRBV29-1 and TRBJ2-4, with 7 bases that match TRBD2. The germline V gene encodes CDR1 SQVTM and CDR2 ANQGSEA. The junction had 4 bases not matched to a gene; V was cut back by 3 bases and J by 8 bases. The CDR3 sequence is 12 residues long. This CDR3 reads CSVDWGGDIQYF. The CDR3 DNA follows: TGCAGCGTTGATTGGGGAGGGGACATTCAGTACTTC.

The rearrangement joins TRBV5-1 to TRBJ2-2, with D possibly being TRBD1 (5 bases). The V gene lost 6 bases and the J gene lost 4 bases, with 16 bases spanning the gap. The CDR3 is 15 residues long. Germline CDR1 and CDR2: SGHRS and YFSETQ. The DNA for the CDR3 is TGCGCCAGCACCCCTCTCATAGGGGCCACCGGGGAGCTGTTTTTT. Translated, it gives CASTPLIGATGELFF. The full variable domain, with the rest looked up from reference TRBV5-1 and TRBJ2-2, is KAGVTQTPRYLIKTRGQQVTLSCSPISGHRSVSWYQQTPGQGLQFLFEYFSETQRNKGNFPGRFSGRQFSNSRSEMNVSTLELGDSALYLCASTPLIGATGELFFGEGSRLTVL.

This clone was recorded once. The V and J genes are TRBV5-1 and TRBJ1-6; TRBD1 agrees at 10 bases. CDR1 SGHRS and CDR2 YFSETQ come from the germline V gene. The CDR3 is 15 residues long. The V gene end was trimmed by 4 bases and the J gene end by 7 bases; junction bases not matched to a gene: 5. CDR3 protein: CASSPRTGGNSPLHF. The CDR3 coding sequence is TGCGCCAGCAGCCCCCGGACAGGGGGGAATTCACCCCTCCACTTT. The full variable domain, in which reference TRBV5-1 and TRBJ1-6 provide the parts outside the CDR3, is KAGVTQTPRYLIKTRGQQVTLSCSPISGHRSVSWYQQTPGQGLQFLFEYFSETQRNKGNFPGRFSGRQFSNSRSEMNVSTLELGDSALYLCASSPRTGGNSPLHFGNGTRLTVT.

J is TRBJ1-5 and V is TRBV7-6; D is unclear. The V and J ends lost 5 bases and 3 bases respectively, with 8 bases between them. Germline CDR1 SGHVS, CDR2 FNYEAQ. The CDR3 has 13 amino acids. The CDR3 bases are TGTGCCAGCAGCCCGGACGTCAATCAGCCCCAGCATTTT. Residues: CASSPDVNQPQHF.

This rearrangement joins TRBV27 to TRBJ1-1, with D possibly TRBD1 on 5 matching bases. Per the germline V gene, CDR1 is MNHEY and CDR2 is SMNVEV (reference sequence). The V end was cut by 7 bases, the J end by 0 bases, with 12 bases between. The CDR3 is made up of 14 amino acids. CDR3 in amino acids: CASIDRTMNTEAFF. The CDR3 DNA reads as TGTGCCAGCATCGACAGAACCATGAACACTGAAGCTTTCTTT.

The chain uses TRBV12-5 and TRBJ1-1; unclear D gene. CDR3 size: 13 residues. Germline V gene data show CDR1 as LGHNT and CDR2 as FRNRAP. The V end was cut by 6 bases, the J end by 4 bases, with 12 bases between. The CDR3 sequence: CASGPAGATEAFF. CDR3 bases: TGTGCTAGTGGCCCGGCGGGTGCCACTGAAGCTTTCTTT.

This clone showed up just a few times. The chain employs TRBV28 and TRBJ2-2, with 15 bases that match TRBD2. The V gene's germline CDR1 is MDHEN and CDR2 SYDVKM. This CDR3 has 16 residues. The trim removed 4 bases at V and 8 bases at J, leaving 5 bases unmatched. The CDR3 DNA is TGTGCCAGCAGTTACGGACTAGCGGGAGGGCCAGGGGAGCTGTTTTTT. It translates to CASSYGLAGGPGELFF.

The chain employs TRBV18 and TRBJ1-2; the D gene is possibly TRBD1 (5 bases). Germline loops: CDR1 KGHSH, CDR2 LQKENI. The CDR3 has 13 residues. Trimming took off 4 bases at V and 7 bases at J, with 13 bases between the two ends. CDR3 protein: CASSRGGEGGYTF. CDR3 in DNA: TGTGCCAGCTCACGCGGGGGGGAAGGTGGCTACACCTTC.

This clone was picked up one time. The J gene is TRBJ2-3, the V gene TRBV7-3; 7 nucleotides match TRBD2. Trimming took 5 bases from V and 6 from J; bases not matched to a gene: 14. Germline CDR1 is SGHTA and CDR2 is FQGTGA. This CDR3 spans 16 amino acids. CDR3 nucleotide sequence: TGTGCCAGCAGCCCCTTAGGGCGGGGGAGCAGTGATACGCAGTATTTT. Translation: CASSPLGRGSSDTQYF.

In DNA form, the CDR3 reads TGTGCCAGCAGCTTAGGGGACAGCTCCTACAATGAGCAGTTCTTC. This encodes CASSLGDSSYNEQFF. The chain links TRBV7-6 to TRBJ2-1, with 7 positions matching TRBD1. The germline CDR1 and CDR2 sequences are SGHVS and FNYEAQ. J lost 0 bases, V lost 1 base, and 0 bases had no gene match. This CDR3 is built from 15 residues.

The V gene is TRBV9, the J gene TRBJ2-6; the match to TRBD1 covers 10 bases. The CDR3 consists of 17 residues. Losses at the gene ends were 4 bases for V and 0 bases for J; bases not matched to a gene: 4. Germline loops: CDR1 SGDLS, CDR2 YYNGEE. The chain's CDR3 is CASSPWTGGSGANVLTF. In DNA, the CDR3 is TGTGCCAGCAGCCCATGGACAGGGGGCTCTGGGGCCAACGTCCTGACTTTC.

V and J are TRBV4-1 and TRBJ2-4; the D gene is possibly TRBD2 (6 bases). Deletions cut 5 bases from V and 8 bases from J, with 22 bases between. This CDR3 spans 16 amino acids. Germline V gives CDR1 MGHRA, CDR2 YSYEKL. DNA of the CDR3: TGCGCCAGCAGCAAGACGCGGGAACAGGCCCAAGACATTCAGTACTTC. As protein: CASSKTREQAQDIQYF.

The chain is built from TRBV19 and TRBJ2-3; the D gene is possibly TRBD1 (5 bases). CDR3 length: 14 amino acids. V lost 1 base and J 3 bases, leaving 8 bases between the germline ends. Germline V gene data show CDR1 as LNHDA and CDR2 as SQIVND (reference sequence). CDR3 loop: CASSIVQGTDTQYF. CDR3 nucleotides: TGTGCCAGTAGTATAGTTCAGGGAACAGATACGCAGTATTTT.